The next 22 T cell receptor beta chains were all read from a single sample in a study of beta chain features in type 1 diabetes. General study results and limits: Type 1 diabetes patients showed a moderate but significant shortening of TCRB CDR3s in all four CD4+ subsets.

No antigen has been assigned to these receptors. The study reverse transcribed the entire isolated RNA, so it sequenced expressed TCRB transcripts. The method was immunoSEQ multiplex PCR; TCRdb's version includes in-frame clones alone and lacks a portion of them. The sample has hundreds of thousands of clones; 13% are singletons. Sequenced: naive CD4+ T cells from blood. These receptors were collected from a man aged 18-30 years with type 1 diabetes.

This sequence joins TRBV2 and TRBJ2-1, with TRBD1 as a possible D gene (6 bases). The V and J ends lost 7 bases and 3 bases respectively, with 13 bases between them. The CDR3 extends over 14 amino acids. Germline loops: CDR1 SNHLY, CDR2 FYNNEI. DNA for the CDR3: TGTGCCAGCACCCCGGACAGTAACTACAATGAGCAGTTCTTC. It yields the protein CASTPDSNYNEQFF.

This clone was detected a few times. This sequence joins TRBV10-3 and TRBJ1-5; the D gene is possibly TRBD1 (5 bases). The CDR3 is made up of 12 amino acids. Trimming stripped 11 bases from V and 4 bases from J, with 12 bases between. The germline V gene encodes CDR1 ENHRY and CDR2 SYGVKD. The CDR3 loop is CASQGLNQPQHF. CDR3 nucleotide sequence: TGTGCCTCCCAGGGACTGAATCAGCCCCAGCATTTT.

Concerning this clone: Within the sample, other DNA sequences also encode this same CDR3. The chain carries TRBV7-9 and TRBJ2-3; D ambiguous. Looked up from germline, CDR1 is SEHNR and CDR2 is FQNEAQ (reference sequence). The length of the CDR3 is 14 residues. Trimming took 1 base from V and 3 from J, leaving 8 bases between them. CDR3 loop: CASSLVGGTDTQYF. The CDR3 region has the DNA TGTGCCAGCAGCTTAGTTGGCGGAACAGATACGCAGTATTTT.

This clone was seen a handful of times. The chain couples TRBV7-9 to TRBJ2-1; D unresolved. V was pared by 1 base and J by 3 bases, with 7 bases between. CDR1 SEHNR and CDR2 FQNEAQ come from the germline V gene (reference sequence). This CDR3 comprises 14 residues. The CDR3 nucleotides read TGTGCCAGCAGCTTAGAGGCAGACTACAATGAGCAGTTCTTC. Translated, it gives CASSLEADYNEQFF.

The chain recombines TRBV19 with TRBJ2-7; D is unclear. The CDR3 runs to 14 residues. With 3 bases removed from V and 4 bases from J, the gap between germline ends came to 13 bases. Germline CDR1 reads LNHDA; CDR2 reads SQIVND (reference sequence). CDR3: CASSMGMRPYEQYF. The CDR3 bases are TGTGCCAGTAGTATGGGCATGAGGCCATACGAGCAGTACTTC.

The chain combines TRBV18 with TRBJ1-5; 8 bases are shared with TRBD1. Trimming cost V 3 bases and J 5 bases; bases outside gene matches: 6. The CDR3 loop spans 15 amino acids. CDR1 and CDR2 (germline): KGHSH, LQKENI. Here the CDR3 DNA reads TGTGCCAGCTCACCGCCCGGGACAGGCTATCAGCCCCAGCATTTT. It is translated as CASSPPGTGYQPQHF. Together with reference TRBV18 and TRBJ1-5, the CDR3 gives the full variable domain: NAGVMQNPRHLVRRRGQEARLRCSPMKGHSHVYWYRQLPEEGLKFMVYLQKENIIDESGMPKERFSAEFPKEGPSILRIQQVVRGDSAAYFCASSPPGTGYQPQHFGDGTRLSIL.

The chain links TRBV15 to TRBJ1-3; D call uncertain. CDR1 is LNHNV and CDR2 is YYDKDF in the germline V gene (reference sequence). The V gene lost 5 bases and the J gene lost 3 bases, with 11 bases spanning the gap. CDR3 length: 14 residues. The CDR3, as DNA: TGTGCCACCAGCTGGAAAATAAGTGGAAACACCATATATTTT. Its translation is CATSWKISGNTIYF.

V gene TRBV18 combines with J gene TRBJ2-5; 7 nucleotides line up with TRBD1. J was trimmed by 5 bases and V by 0 bases; bases with no gene match: 3. Germline values: CDR1 KGHSH, CDR2 LQKENI. This CDR3 has 14 residues. The CDR3 coding sequence is TGTGCCAGCTCACCACCACAGGGGCTGGAGACCCAGTACTTC. Translating it yields CASSPPQGLETQYF. Complete variable domain (other parts from reference TRBV18 and TRBJ2-5): NAGVMQNPRHLVRRRGQEARLRCSPMKGHSHVYWYRQLPEEGLKFMVYLQKENIIDESGMPKERFSAEFPKEGPSILRIQQVVRGDSAAYFCASSPPQGLETQYFGPGTRLLVL.

This clone appeared a few times. The genes are TRBV7-9 and TRBJ1-1, with D unresolved. This CDR3 spans 14 amino acids. Germline-derived CDR1 and CDR2 are SEHNR and FQNEAQ (reference sequence). The V end lost 3 bases, the J end lost 3 bases, and 11 bases lay between the germline ends. CDR3 DNA sequence: TGTGCCAGCAGCTTCGACCTCGGGGACACTGAAGCTTTCTTT. Its translation is CASSFDLGDTEAFF. Together with reference TRBV7-9 and TRBJ1-1, the CDR3 gives the full variable domain: DTGVSQNPRHKITKRGQNVTFRCDPISEHNRLYWYRQTLGQGPEFLTYFQNEAQLEKSRLLSDRFSAERPKGSFSTLEIQRTEQGDSAMYLCASSFDLGDTEAFFGQGTRLTVV.

This clone turned up a few times. This chain uses TRBV29-1 with TRBJ2-7; D possibly corresponds to TRBD1 (6 bases). In germline, CDR1 is SQVTM, CDR2 ANQGSEA. This CDR3 is built from 13 residues. Trimming left V 4 bases short and J 3 bases short, with 13 bases between. The CDR3 bases are TGCAGCGTTGGGGCCGTCAGGGGCTACGAGCAGTACTTC. Protein: CSVGAVRGYEQYF.

The chain is built from TRBV4-1 and TRBJ2-2, with no clear D. There are 15 residues in the CDR3. The V end was cut by 2 bases, the J end by 5 bases, with 12 bases between. Germline CDR1 and CDR2: MGHRA and YSYEKL. The CDR3 spells CASSQPRWGTGELFF. CDR3 sequence (DNA): TGCGCCAGCAGCCAACCCCGCTGGGGTACCGGGGAGCTGTTTTTT.

The chain is built from TRBV30 and TRBJ2-7, with D uncertain. The CDR3 has 11 residues. Germline CDR1 reads GTSNPN; CDR2 reads SVGIG (reference sequence). Deletions cut 0 bases from V and 5 bases from J, with 5 bases between. The CDR3 DNA reads TGTGCCTGGAGTGTATATGACGAGCAGTACTTC. Residues: CAWSVYDEQYF.

This clone was counted between two and nine times. Within the sample, other DNA sequences also encode this same CDR3. The CDR3 spells CASSPGGYEQYF. The CDR3 DNA reads as TGTGCCAGCAGTCCAGGGGGCTACGAGCAGTACTTC. This rearrangement joins TRBV6-6 to TRBJ2-7; the match to TRBD1 covers 7 bases. The CDR3 spans 12 residues. Germline V gene lookup returns CDR1 MNHNY and CDR2 SVGAGI (reference sequence). Trimming at V came to 5 bases and at J to 3 bases, leaving 1 base not matched to a gene.

This clone showed up just a few times. The chain joins TRBV7-2 to TRBJ2-3, with D uncertain. CDR3 size: 15 residues. The V end was cut by 1 base, the J end by 4 bases, with 12 bases between. Germline V gene sequence: CDR1 SGHTA, CDR2 FQGNSA. The CDR3 nucleotides read TGTGCCAGCAGCTTAGTCGCGTTGCCCCCAGATACGCAGTATTTT. Encoded protein: CASSLVALPPDTQYF.

This clone appeared a few times. The chain recombines TRBV9 with TRBJ2-3; 9 nucleotides match TRBD1. The CDR3 length is 17 residues. Germline assignment: CDR1 SGDLS and CDR2 YYNGEE. V trimming: 0 bases; J trimming: 2 bases; junction bases outside the gene matches: 7. This chain's CDR3 is CASSVVGTGSLTDTQYF. Here the CDR3 DNA reads TGTGCCAGCAGCGTAGTAGGGACAGGGTCTCTCACAGATACGCAGTATTTT. Drawing the rest from reference TRBV9 and TRBJ2-3, the complete variable domain is DSGVTQTPKHLITATGQRVTLRCSPRSGDLSVYWYQQSLDQGLQFLIQYYNGEERAKGNILERFSAQQFPDLHSELNLSSLELGDSALYFCASSVVGTGSLTDTQYFGPGTRLTVL.

This clone was picked up a small number of times. The chain couples TRBV12-5 to TRBJ1-5; D is ambiguous. There are 13 residues in the CDR3. Between the trimmed V and J ends, which lost 1 base and 4 bases, there was a span of 5 bases. Per germline, CDR1 LGHNT and CDR2 FRNRAP. The CDR3 nucleotides are TGTGCTAGTGGTTTGGGACCAAATCAGCCCCAGCATTTT. It codes for CASGLGPNQPQHF.

The chain recombines TRBV7-9 with TRBJ1-6; 9 nucleotides match TRBD1. V shed 4 bases, J shed 10 bases, and the junction held 5 bases outside the gene matches. The CDR3 contains 14 residues. Germline assignment: CDR1 SEHNR and CDR2 FQNEAQ (reference sequence). The CDR3 nucleotides read TGTGCCAGCAGCTGGGACAGGGTAGAATCACCCCTCCACTTT. The encoded protein is CASSWDRVESPLHF.

This clone was detected only a few times. The chain joins TRBV7-9 to TRBJ2-7; 7 nucleotides agree with TRBD1. Trimming cost V 1 base and J 2 bases; bases outside gene matches: 2. Germline values: CDR1 SEHNR, CDR2 FQNEAQ (reference sequence). The CDR3 loop spans 14 amino acids. For the CDR3, the DNA is TGTGCCAGCAGCTTAGGGACAGGCCCCTACGAGCAGTACTTC. Its protein is CASSLGTGPYEQYF.

J is TRBJ1-2 and V is TRBV10-2, with D tentatively TRBD1 (6 bases). Trimming stripped 4 bases from V and 3 bases from J, with 12 bases between. The CDR3 has 14 amino acids. Germline V gives CDR1 WSHSY, CDR2 SAAADI. This chain's CDR3 is CASSASQGYYGYTF. In nucleotides, the CDR3 is TGCGCCAGCAGTGCGTCACAGGGTTACTATGGCTACACCTTC.

The chain links TRBV7-9 to TRBJ1-5, with D hard to call. The CDR3 loop spans 14 amino acids. Germline CDR1 is SEHNR and CDR2 is FQNEAQ (reference sequence). V gave up 5 bases and J gave up 4 bases, with 12 bases separating them. The CDR3 region is CASSQGTENQPQHF. The CDR3 DNA follows: TGTGCCAGCAGCCAAGGAACAGAGAATCAGCCCCAGCATTTT.

This clone occurred a few times. This chain joins TRBV9 and TRBJ2-7; 11 bases align to TRBD2. The CDR3 contains 16 residues. V shed 4 bases, J shed 3 bases, and the junction held 9 bases outside the gene matches. The germline CDR1 and CDR2 sequences are SGDLS and YYNGEE. The DNA for the CDR3 is TGTGCCAGCAGCCCCAAAGAACTAGCGGGGGTCTACGAGCAGTACTTC. This sequence encodes CASSPKELAGVYEQYF. The whole variable domain, filled in from reference TRBV9 and TRBJ2-7, reads DSGVTQTPKHLITATGQRVTLRCSPRSGDLSVYWYQQSLDQGLQFLIQYYNGEERAKGNILERFSAQQFPDLHSELNLSSLELGDSALYFCASSPKELAGVYEQYFGPGTRLTVT.

This clone was recorded a few times. The J gene is TRBJ2-5, the V gene TRBV9, with 7 bases aligning to TRBD2. CDR1 is SGDLS, CDR2 YYNGEE, per germline. This CDR3 spans 16 amino acids. Trimming cost V 3 bases and J 5 bases; bases outside gene matches: 13. The CDR3, as DNA: TGTGCCAGCAGCGCTCAAGGACTAGGCCTGGGGGAGACCCAGTACTTC. It is translated as CASSAQGLGLGETQYF.